The following is a T cell receptor beta chain sequence with its context. These data belong to a study of control samples from healthy donors and cancer patients. Germline-derived CDR1 and CDR2 are SGHKS and YYEKEE (reference sequence). V was trimmed by 3 bases and J by 7 bases, leaving 6 bases between them. The CDR3 runs 11 residues. Assay: immunoSEQ multiplex PCR; the TCRdb copy retains only in-frame clones and omits some. The sample yields more than 90,000 clones, more than 85% seen once. The V and J genes are TRBV5-5 and TRBJ2-3, with no clear D. The receptor was isolated from a man aged 30 to 39 in good health. Sample: blood. CDR3 sequence (DNA): TGTGCCAGCAGCTCGGGTTATACGCAGTATTTT. This encodes CASSSGYTQYF.